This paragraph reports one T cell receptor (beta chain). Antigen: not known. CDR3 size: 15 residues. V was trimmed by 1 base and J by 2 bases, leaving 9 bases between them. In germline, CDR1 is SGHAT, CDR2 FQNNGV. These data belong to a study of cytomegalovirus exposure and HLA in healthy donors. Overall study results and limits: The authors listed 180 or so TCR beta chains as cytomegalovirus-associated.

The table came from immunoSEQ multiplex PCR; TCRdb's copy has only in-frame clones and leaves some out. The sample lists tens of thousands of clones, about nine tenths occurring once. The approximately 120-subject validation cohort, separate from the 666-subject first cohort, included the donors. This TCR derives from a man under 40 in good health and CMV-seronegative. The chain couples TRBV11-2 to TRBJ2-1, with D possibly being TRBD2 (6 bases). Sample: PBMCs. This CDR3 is CASSLAPGAYNEQFF. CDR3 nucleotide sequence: TGTGCCAGCAGCTTAGCTCCGGGGGCCTACAATGAGCAGTTCTTC.